Listed below are T cell receptor beta chains from one sample, sequenced in a study of a mutant IDH1 vaccine in newly diagnosed glioma. Their antigens are not known. Assay used: immunoSEQ multiplex PCR; TCRdb lists only in-frame clones, some missing. The sample holds 50,000 to 70,000 clones, roughly 80% seen once. Sequences were derived from PBMCs, sampled from a glioma patient whose treatment included an IDH1 peptide vaccine. The receptor source for this set is a man aged 25 to 40 with glioma. The CDR3 runs from the conserved cysteine through the conserved F or W. D genes are given only for firm matches. Expanded clones get a size class; other rows say once, few or many, or leave the size out.

size	V	D	J	length	CDR3	DNA
-	TRBV6-1	-	TRBJ2-7	16	CASSEFDGQSSYEQYF	TGTGCCAGCAGTGAATTTGACGGCCAGAGCTCCTACGAGCAGTACTTC
-	TRBV6-5	TRBD1	TRBJ1-1	13	CASRRDSTNWAFF	TGTGCCAGCAGAAGGGACAGCACAAACTGGGCTTTCTTT
-	TRBV10-3	-	TRBJ2-3	14	CAISQGFETDTQYF	TGTGCCATCAGTCAGGGATTCGAAACAGATACGCAGTATTTT
-	TRBV7-8	-	TRBJ1-6	15	CASSLGPGADSPLHF	TGTGCCAGCAGCTTAGGTCCGGGGGCGGATTCACCCCTCCACTTT
-	TRBV5-1	TRBD1	TRBJ1-6	13	CASSQGANSPLHF	TGCGCCAGCAGTCAGGGGGCTAACTCACCCCTCCACTTT
-	TRBV30	-	TRBJ1-5	13	CAWSAWRVQPQHF	TGTGCCTGGAGTGCCTGGAGGGTTCAGCCCCAGCATTTT
-	TRBV11-2	TRBD1	TRBJ2-7	15	CASSLVQGALDEQYF	TGTGCCAGCAGCTTGGTACAGGGGGCGCTCGACGAGCAGTACTTC
-	TRBV4-1	TRBD1	TRBJ2-7	15	CASSQIDRDAYEQYF	TGCGCCAGCAGCCAAATAGACAGGGATGCCTACGAGCAGTACTTC
-	TRBV7-6	-	TRBJ1-5	15	CASSSQVGGNQPQHF	TGTGCCAGCAGCTCCCAGGTGGGGGGTAATCAGCCCCAGCATTTT
few	TRBV30	-	TRBJ1-5	13	CAWGLDSNQPQHF	TGTGCCTGGGGGTTGGATAGCAATCAGCCCCAGCATTTT
-	TRBV18	TRBD1	TRBJ1-1	15	CASSRLDRALEEAFF	TGTGCCAGCTCACGGCTGGACAGGGCCCTCGAGGAAGCTTTCTTT
-	TRBV6-1	TRBD1	TRBJ1-1	20	CASSGRDRLEKVPRNAEAFF	TGTGCCAGCAGTGGCCGGGACAGGTTGGAGAAGGTCCCAAGAAACGCTGAAGCTTTCTTT
-	TRBV19	-	TRBJ1-6	14	CASILGRTVAPLHF	TGTGCCAGTATCCTCGGACGGACCGTGGCACCCCTCCACTTT
-	TRBV5-1	TRBD1	TRBJ1-2	16	CASSLEGTGGTYGYTF	TGCGCCAGCAGCTTGGAAGGGACAGGGGGTACCTATGGCTACACCTTC
-	TRBV5-1	TRBD2	TRBJ2-5	17	CASSLAGTSGLRETQYF	TGCGCCAGCAGCTTGGCGGGGACTAGCGGGTTACGCGAGACCCAGTACTTC
-	TRBV5-8	TRBD1	TRBJ1-1	14	CASSPGQVNTEAFF	TGTGCCAGCAGCCCGGGACAGGTGAACACTGAAGCTTTCTTT
once	TRBV5-4	-	TRBJ2-7	11	CASSWGLEQYF	TGTGCCAGCAGCTGGGGCCTCGAGCAGTACTTC
-	TRBV5-1	TRBD1	TRBJ2-3	19	CASSPLLGTGESSTDTQYF	TGCGCCAGCAGCCCCCTGCTCGGGACAGGGGAGTCTAGCACAGATACGCAGTATTTT
-	TRBV19	TRBD1	TRBJ1-2	15	CASSTTGGGIGGYTF	TGTGCCAGTAGTACAACAGGGGGCGGGATTGGTGGCTACACCTTC
once	TRBV25-1	TRBD2	TRBJ2-1	17	CASSPTLAGGLYNEQFF	TGTGCCAGCAGCCCAACCCTAGCGGGGGGCCTTTACAATGAGCAGTTCTTC
-	TRBV30	TRBD1	TRBJ2-7	11	CAWSVDREQYF	TGTGCCTGGAGTGTGGACAGGGAGCAGTACTTC
once	TRBV27	TRBD2	TRBJ2-1	17	CASSPGTSGGAVHEQFF	TGTGCCAGCAGCCCTGGCACTAGCGGGGGGGCCGTCCATGAGCAGTTCTTC
once	TRBV6-1	TRBD1	TRBJ1-2	14	CASSHQDRVRGYTF	TGTGCCAGCAGCCACCAAGACAGGGTCCGCGGCTACACCTTC
-	TRBV19	TRBD2	TRBJ2-4	15	CASSTQAGGRNIQYF	TGTGCCAGTAGTACCCAAGCGGGGGGAAGAAACATTCAGTACTTC
few	TRBV30	-	TRBJ1-1	15	CAWIKTGSSNTEAFF	TGTGCCTGGATCAAAACCGGGTCTTCAAACACTGAAGCTTTCTTT
-	TRBV5-1	-	TRBJ2-7	17	CASSSPEPGTNPYEQYF	TGCGCCAGCAGCTCCCCGGAGCCGGGGACAAATCCCTACGAGCAGTACTTC
-	TRBV6-1	-	TRBJ2-1	14	CASSEGMGRNEQFF	TGTGCCAGCAGTGAAGGGATGGGGAGGAATGAGCAGTTCTTC
once	TRBV2	-	TRBJ1-5	15	CASSEGRPSRGPQHF	TGTGCCAGCAGTGAGGGCAGGCCCTCCCGGGGGCCCCAGCATTTT
-	TRBV9	TRBD2	TRBJ2-3	16	CASSVASGGFTDTQYF	TGTGCCAGCAGCGTAGCTAGCGGGGGATTCACAGATACGCAGTATTTT
-	TRBV4-2	-	TRBJ2-7	17	CASSQYLLASPKNEQYF	TGTGCCAGCAGCCAATATTTGCTAGCGAGCCCCAAGAACGAGCAGTACTTC
-	TRBV27	-	TRBJ2-3	12	CASGVRATEQYF	TGTGCCAGCGGTGTACGCGCAACGGAGCAGTATTTT
-	TRBV6-6	-	TRBJ2-5	12	CASSDLWETQYF	TGTGCCAGCAGTGATTTGTGGGAGACCCAGTACTTC
-	TRBV11-3	-	TRBJ2-7	14	CASSLGGSPYEQYF	TGTGCCAGCAGCCTTGGGGGAAGCCCCTACGAGCAGTACTTC
-	TRBV9	-	TRBJ1-2	13	CASSEGEHYGYTF	TGTGCCAGCAGCGAGGGGGAACACTATGGCTACACCTTC
-	TRBV10-1	-	TRBJ2-3	12	CASSDGTDTQYF	TGCGCCAGCAGTGATGGGACAGATACGCAGTATTTT
-	TRBV30	-	TRBJ2-7	13	CAWSVTAGGEQYF	TGTGCCTGGAGTGTTACGGCCGGGGGCGAGCAGTACTTC
once	TRBV18	-	TRBJ2-7	12	CASSAHSYEQYF	TGTGCCAGCTCAGCACACTCCTACGAGCAGTACTTC
once	TRBV6-5	-	TRBJ2-7	14	CASRHQYGGYEQYF	TGTGCCAGCAGGCACCAATACGGGGGCTACGAGCAGTACTTC
-	TRBV28	-	TRBJ2-5	14	CASRLPPRKETQYF	TGTGCCAGCAGACTGCCGCCCCGTAAAGAGACCCAGTACTTC
few	TRBV7-8	-	TRBJ1-1	14	CASSSNPPGDEAFF	TGTGCCAGCAGCTCAAACCCCCCCGGGGATGAAGCTTTCTTT
-	TRBV6-1	-	TRBJ1-2	15	CASSEIGGASGGYTF	TGTGCCAGCAGCGAAATCGGGGGAGCCTCTGGTGGCTACACCTTC
-	TRBV7-9	-	TRBJ1-4	15	CASSFPSTTNEKLFF	TGTGCCAGCAGCTTCCCCAGTACAACTAATGAAAAACTGTTTTTT
-	TRBV27	-	TRBJ1-1	14	CASSLSGSRAEAFF	TGTGCCAGCAGTTTATCGGGGAGCCGCGCTGAAGCTTTCTTT
-	TRBV2	TRBD1	TRBJ1-5	15	CASSGTGANNQPQHF	TGTGCCAGCAGTGGGACAGGGGCCAACAATCAGCCCCAGCATTTT
-	TRBV19	TRBD2	TRBJ2-1	12	CASKSGGNEQFF	TGTGCCAGTAAATCGGGGGGCAATGAGCAGTTCTTC
few	TRBV7-9	-	TRBJ1-4	14	CASSRIATNEKLFF	TGTGCCTCCTCCAGGATTGCAACTAATGAAAAACTGTTTTTT
-	TRBV1	-	TRBJ2-1	16	CTSSQDKVGRDNEQFF	TGCACCAGCAGCCAAGATAAGGTGGGTAGGGACAATGAGCAGTTCTTC
once	TRBV7-9	TRBD2	TRBJ2-3	13	CASSSPWRGAADF	TGTGCCAGCAGCTCACCCTGGCGGGGGGCCGCCGATTTT
-	TRBV5-1	-	TRBJ2-1	14	CASSYGNSFHEQFF	TGCGCCAGCAGCTATGGAAACTCTTTCCATGAGCAGTTCTTC
-	TRBV7-9	-	TRBJ1-1	13	CASSLARVTEAFF	TGTGCCAGCAGCTTAGCCAGGGTCACTGAAGCTTTCTTT
-	TRBV6-5	TRBD1	TRBJ1-3	12	CASSFQGGTIYF	TGTGCCAGCAGTTTCCAGGGGGGCACCATATATTTT
-	TRBV6-6	-	TRBJ1-1	15	CASSRGVLVNTEAFF	TGTGCCAGCAGTCGGGGGGTTTTGGTGAACACTGAAGCTTTCTTT
once	TRBV4-1	-	TRBJ1-2	13	CASSHGKHYGYTF	TGCGCCAGCAGCCACGGGAAGCACTATGGCTACACCTTC